This is a list of T cell receptor beta chains from one sample in a study of siplizumab effects on memory and regulatory T cells. Their cognate antigens are unknown. The table came from immunoSEQ multiplex PCR; TCRdb's copy has only in-frame clones and leaves some out. The sample contains 13,000 or so clones, almost 40% of which appear only once. Sample: CFSE-low (dividing) CD8+ T cells sorted from an allogeneic mixed lymphocyte reaction. The receptors were gathered from a human donor in good health; the cells came from an allogeneic mixed lymphocyte reaction. CDR3s include the opening cysteine and the closing phenylalanine or tryptophan. The D gene is left open where the match is weak. Size is omitted from some rows. Given values are once, few, many or a class for expanded clones.

TRBJ2-1,TRBV7-9,TRBD1,medium-sized,CASSSDRGLLHNEQFF,TGTGCCAGCAGCTCCGACAGGGGGCTTTTACACAATGAGCAGTTCTTC
TRBJ1-1,TRBV6-1,NA,NA,CASSEIGPWYTEAFF,TGTGCCAGCAGTGAAATAGGGCCCTGGTACACTGAAGCTTTCTTT
TRBJ1-1,TRBV30,NA,medium-sized,CAWSDGTEAFF,TGTGCCTGGAGTGATGGGACTGAAGCTTTCTTT
TRBJ2-3,TRBV7-3,NA,NA,CASSPSLIDTQYF,TGTGCCAGCAGCCCCTCATTAATTGATACGCAGTATTTT
TRBJ2-1,TRBV27,TRBD2,NA,CASSLGVAGGNEQFF,TGTGCCAGCAGTTTAGGAGTAGCGGGTGGCAATGAGCAGTTCTTC
TRBJ2-1,TRBV4-1,NA,NA,CASSQRDIYNEQFF,TGCGCCAGCAGCCAACGGGACATCTACAATGAGCAGTTCTTC
TRBJ1-1,TRBV27,NA,NA,CASSMGRNTEAFF,TGTGCCAGCAGCATGGGCAGGAACACTGAAGCTTTCTTT
TRBJ2-5,TRBV6-6,NA,few,CASTLGREETQYF,TGTGCCAGCACCCTAGGACGGGAAGAGACCCAGTACTTC
TRBJ2-3,TRBV27,TRBD2,few,CASSSIGAGGPHTQYF,TGTGCCAGCAGTTCCATCGGGGCGGGAGGGCCCCATACGCAGTATTTT
TRBJ2-2,TRBV14,NA,NA,CASSQESASPNTGELFF,TGTGCCAGCAGCCAAGAGTCGGCGTCCCCGAACACCGGGGAGCTGTTTTTT
TRBJ1-1,TRBV7-9,NA,NA,CASSGTWDTEAFF,TGTGCCAGCAGCGGAACCTGGGACACTGAAGCTTTCTTT
TRBJ1-1,TRBV19,NA,few,CASIGGTLPGTEAFF,TGTGCCAGTATCGGCGGCACCCTGCCGGGCACTGAAGCTTTCTTT
TRBJ1-2,TRBV13,NA,few,CASSLMAYGYTF,TGTGCCAGCAGCTTAATGGCCTATGGCTACACCTTC
TRBJ1-1,TRBV11-3,NA,NA,CASGLGMNTEAFF,TGTGCCAGCGGCTTGGGGATGAACACTGAAGCTTTCTTT
TRBJ2-7,TRBV27,TRBD2,NA,CASSTTSYFEQYF,TGTGCCAGCAGTACGACTAGCTACTTCGAGCAGTACTTC
TRBJ2-5,TRBV29-1,NA,NA,CSVDPTGFRYQETQYF,TGCAGCGTTGACCCCACAGGGTTTAGGTACCAAGAGACCCAGTACTTC
TRBJ2-6,TRBV7-9,TRBD1,NA,CASSLDRGPSGANVLTF,TGTGCCAGCAGCTTAGACAGGGGGCCCTCTGGGGCCAACGTCCTGACTTTC
TRBJ2-2,TRBV7-6,TRBD1,many,CASSSPPGQGFNTGELFF,TGTGCCAGCAGCTCGCCCCCGGGACAGGGTTTTAACACCGGGGAGCTGTTTTTT
TRBJ1-1,TRBV4-1,TRBD1,NA,CASSFGQGANTEAFF,TGCGCCAGCAGCTTCGGACAGGGGGCGAACACTGAAGCTTTCTTT
TRBJ2-7,TRBV11-2,TRBD2,NA,CASSATSGKYEQYF,TGTGCCAGCAGTGCGACTAGCGGGAAATACGAGCAGTACTTC
TRBJ2-7,TRBV4-1,NA,NA,CASSPGLTYEQYF,TGCGCCAGCAGCCCAGGACTGACCTACGAGCAGTACTTC
TRBJ2-7,TRBV6-5,TRBD2,few,CASSLLAGGDYEQYF,TGTGCCAGCAGTCTACTAGCGGGGGGAGACTACGAGCAGTACTTC
TRBJ2-7,TRBV13,NA,NA,CASRPGTHSYEQYF,TGTGCCAGCAGACCCGGGACACACTCCTACGAGCAGTACTTC
TRBJ1-1,TRBV18,TRBD1,NA,CASSSQLDRGTEAFF,TGTGCCAGCTCATCCCAACTAGACAGGGGCACTGAAGCTTTCTTT
TRBJ2-7,TRBV15,NA,few,CATSVSGENPYEQYF,TGTGCCACCAGCGTGAGCGGCGAGAACCCCTACGAGCAGTACTTC
TRBJ1-2,TRBV4-1,NA,NA,CASSQEIVSRVHGYTF,TGCGCCAGCAGCCAAGAGATTGTCTCCCGGGTACATGGCTACACCTTC
TRBJ1-1,TRBV11-1,NA,NA,CASSSAWQGDHTEAFF,TGTGCCAGCAGCTCAGCGTGGCAGGGTGATCACACTGAAGCTTTCTTT
TRBJ2-7,TRBV19,TRBD2,NA,CASSPSSGGALGTYEQYF,TGTGCCAGCTCCCCTTCCAGCGGGGGGGCCCTTGGGACCTACGAGCAGTACTTC
TRBJ2-1,TRBV27,NA,NA,CASSLGGVRGNEQFF,TGTGCCAGCAGTTTGGGGGGTGTGAGGGGCAATGAGCAGTTCTTC
TRBJ2-7,TRBV19,TRBD2,NA,CASSIASGGRFVYEQYF,TGTGCCAGTAGTATAGCTAGCGGGGGCAGGTTCGTCTACGAGCAGTACTTC
TRBJ1-2,TRBV4-3,NA,NA,CASSQDLGGINYGYTF,TGCGCCAGCAGCCAAGACCTCGGGGGTATTAACTATGGCTACACCTTC
TRBJ1-2,TRBV5-6,TRBD1,medium-sized,CASSGPGTGFRYSYGYTF,TGTGCCAGCAGCGGACCCGGGACAGGGTTTCGGTATTCCTATGGCTACACCTTC
TRBJ2-7,TRBV5-5,NA,NA,CASSLGDGSYEQYF,TGTGCCAGCAGCTTGGGGGACGGATCCTACGAGCAGTACTTC
TRBJ2-7,TRBV6-6,NA,NA,CASSRDGPSYEQYF,TGTGCCAGCAGCCGGGACGGCCCCTCCTACGAGCAGTACTTC
TRBJ2-7,TRBV12-5,NA,NA,CASSAGDSYEQYF,TGTGCTAGTAGCGCAGGGGATTCCTACGAGCAGTACTTC
TRBJ1-1,TRBV2,NA,NA,CASRRDTEAFF,TGTGCCAGCAGGCGGGATACTGAAGCTTTCTTT
TRBJ2-1,TRBV7-9,TRBD1,few,CASSPDRGDEQFF,TGTGCCAGCAGCCCTGACAGGGGGGATGAGCAGTTCTTC
TRBJ1-1,TRBV2,NA,NA,CASSEVNTEAFF,TGTGCCAGCAGTGAAGTGAACACTGAAGCTTTCTTT
TRBJ2-7,TRBV4-1,TRBD2,NA,CASSQEGGGEREQYF,TGCGCCAGCAGCCAAGAAGGCGGGGGGGAGCGGGAGCAGTACTTC
TRBJ1-2,TRBV4-2,NA,NA,CASSPAGAGYGYTF,TGTGCCAGCAGCCCCGCAGGGGCGGGCTATGGCTACACCTTC
TRBJ2-1,TRBV9,NA,NA,CASSVDSPFGEQFF,TGTGCCAGCAGCGTAGATTCCCCGTTTGGTGAGCAGTTCTTC
TRBJ1-3,TRBV6-6,NA,few,CASSQGSSGNTIYF,TGTGCCAGCAGTCAGGGGAGTTCTGGAAACACCATATATTTT
TRBJ2-7,TRBV29-1,TRBD2,NA,CSVEVPSGPAEQYF,TGCAGCGTTGAAGTCCCTAGCGGACCAGCGGAGCAGTACTTC
TRBJ2-3,TRBV11-3,NA,NA,CASSLVGASRSTDTQYF,TGTGCCAGCAGCTTAGTCGGAGCTAGCAGAAGCACAGATACGCAGTATTTT
TRBJ1-5,TRBV9,TRBD1,NA,CASSDGTGVQPQHF,TGTGCCAGCAGCGACGGGACAGGAGTTCAGCCCCAGCATTTT
TRBJ2-7,TRBV9,NA,NA,CASSAEPARAHEQYF,TGTGCCAGCAGCGCGGAACCGGCCCGGGCGCACGAGCAGTACTTC
TRBJ1-2,TRBV27,NA,NA,CASSSTPAQGYTF,TGTGCCAGCAGTTCCACCCCAGCTCAAGGTTACACCTTC
TRBJ2-3,TRBV7-9,NA,NA,CASSITTSGDTQYF,TGTGCCAGCAGCATTACCACCTCGGGAGATACGCAGTATTTT
TRBJ2-3,TRBV30,NA,few,CAWSGGATSTDTQYF,TGTGCCTGGAGTGGAGGGGCAACTAGCACAGATACGCAGTATTTT
TRBJ1-2,TRBV6-1,NA,few,CASSFPDGYTF,TGTGCCAGCAGTTTTCCGGATGGCTACACCTTC
TRBJ2-5,TRBV11-1,NA,large,CASSTWTAEQETQYF,TGTGCCAGCAGCACATGGACGGCTGAACAAGAGACCCAGTACTTC
TRBJ2-5,TRBV7-6,TRBD1,medium-sized,CASSPGGALETQYF,TGTGCCAGCAGCCCAGGGGGCGCCTTGGAGACCCAGTACTTC
TRBJ2-7,TRBV4-2,TRBD2,few,CASSQEGDVAGTYEQYF,TGTGCCAGCAGCCAAGAGGGGGACGTAGCGGGGACTTACGAGCAGTACTTC
TRBJ2-3,TRBV2,NA,NA,CASSDHPSHTDTQYF,TGTGCCAGCAGTGACCACCCCTCGCACACAGATACGCAGTATTTT
TRBJ2-7,TRBV10-3,NA,NA,CAISESDYYEQYF,TGTGCCATCAGTGAGTCGGACTACTACGAGCAGTACTTC
TRBJ1-3,TRBV27,NA,NA,CASRLDGNSGNTIYF,TGTGCCAGCAGGTTGGACGGTAACTCTGGAAACACCATATATTTT
TRBJ1-3,TRBV30,NA,medium-sized,CAWQDGSSSGNTIYF,TGTGCCTGGCAGGACGGCTCGAGCTCTGGAAACACCATATATTTT
TRBJ2-3,TRBV6-5,TRBD1,NA,CASSEVTGLGTQYF,TGTGCCAGCAGTGAAGTGACAGGGCTTGGTACGCAGTATTTT
TRBJ2-3,TRBV2,NA,NA,CASRPTVSTDTQYF,TGTGCCAGCCGGCCGACAGTGAGCACAGATACGCAGTATTTT
TRBJ1-4,TRBV27,NA,NA,CASRTTVGAGEKLFF,TGTGCCAGCAGGACTACCGTGGGGGCGGGGGAAAAACTGTTTTTT